Below, 9 T cell receptor beta chains from the same sample are listed, as sequenced in a study of T-cell reconstitution after alpha-beta-depleted transplantation in children. Unique molecular identifiers were incorporated into the prepared TCRbeta library. MiXCR, run by TCRdb on the PCR reads, gives a single entry per CDR3 protein. This sample has almost 600,000 distinct CDR3 sequences, with around 27% found just once. The sample was PBMCs, taken before TCRalphabeta/CD19-depleted stem cell transplant. Receptors were obtained from a boy in the first two years of life with Wiskott-Aldrich syndrome, due to receive a stem cell transplant.

The chain has TRBV4-1 and TRBJ2-1, with 7 nucleotides matching TRBD2. Trimming cost V 5 bases and J 10 bases; bases outside gene matches: 17. Looked up from germline, CDR1 is MGHRA and CDR2 is YSYEKL. CDR3 length: 16 residues. The CDR3 region is CASSKAVGGRAPEQFF. The CDR3 DNA is TGCGCCAGCAGCAAGGCAGTGGGTGGGAGGGCCCCGGAGCAGTTCTTC.

This clonotype showed up just a few times. The V call is TRBV20-1, the J call TRBJ2-5; D might be TRBD2 (5 bases). Deletions cut 3 bases from V and 2 bases from J, with 10 bases between. CDR1 and CDR2 (germline): DFQATT, SNEGSKA (reference sequence). The CDR3 runs 13 residues. CDR3 protein: CSARPAVQETQYF. The CDR3 region has the DNA TGCAGTGCTAGGCCAGCGGTACAAGAGACCCAGTACTTC.

The gene calls are TRBV7-2 and TRBJ2-1; D may be TRBD1 (6 bases). The CDR3 is made up of 15 amino acids. Germline V gives CDR1 SGHTA, CDR2 FQGNSA. Between the trimmed V and J ends, which lost 0 bases and 7 bases, there was a span of 13 bases. CDR3 sequence: CASSLAAPRGNEQFF. DNA of the CDR3: TGTGCCAGCAGCTTAGCGGCTCCCAGGGGAAATGAGCAGTTCTTC.

This clonotype was seen a handful of times. The V and J genes are TRBV5-1 and TRBJ1-6; possibly TRBD1 for D (6 bases). The CDR3 covers 14 residues. Germline values: CDR1 SGHRS, CDR2 YFSETQ. V lost 4 bases, J lost 10 bases, and 15 bases lay in between. CDR3 DNA: TGCGCCAGCAGCGATAGCCAGGGGAACTCACCCCTCCACTTT. It codes for CASSDSQGNSPLHF.

A few counts support this clonotype. The chain joins TRBV4-1 to TRBJ2-7, with D maybe TRBD2 (6 bases). V was clipped by 0 bases and J by 4 bases, with 16 bases between them. Germline CDR1 is MGHRA and CDR2 is YSYEKL. The CDR3 runs 16 residues. CDR3 nucleotide sequence: TGCGCCAGCAGCCAAGATATCGGCGGGGAGTATTACGAGCAGTACTTC. Amino acid sequence: CASSQDIGGEYYEQYF.

J is TRBJ2-7 and V is TRBV20-1; the D is unclear. Germline CDR1 and CDR2: DFQATT and SNEGSKA (reference sequence). The CDR3 sequence is 13 residues long. The V gene lost 5 bases and the J gene lost 2 bases, with 13 bases spanning the gap. This chain's CDR3 is CSAYDLGPYEQYF. The CDR3 nucleotides read TGCAGTGCTTACGACTTAGGCCCCTACGAGCAGTACTTC.

This rearrangement joins TRBV5-6 to TRBJ1-2; D is unresolved. This CDR3 comprises 13 residues. Trimming stripped 2 bases from V and 8 bases from J, with 13 bases between. Germline CDR1 reads SGHDT; CDR2 reads YYEEEE. For the CDR3, the DNA is TGTGCCAGCAGCTTAATCGAGGGCAAAGGCTACACCTTC. Translating gives CASSLIEGKGYTF.

This clonotype was recorded a few times. This chain uses TRBV5-1 with TRBJ2-3; 11 bases are shared with TRBD2. The germline CDR1 and CDR2 sequences are SGHRS and YFSETQ. This CDR3 has 16 residues. With V trimmed by 2 bases and J by 5 bases, 7 bases remained unmatched. CDR3 protein: CASSLTSGSLGDTQYF. The CDR3 DNA reads TGCGCCAGCAGCTTAACTAGCGGGAGTCTTGGAGATACGCAGTATTTT.

This clonotype was observed a few times. J is TRBJ2-1 and V is TRBV20-1; TRBD2 matches at 7 bases. Germline V gene sequence: CDR1 DFQATT, CDR2 SNEGSKA (reference sequence). Trimming at V came to 5 bases and at J to 1 base, leaving 8 bases not matched to a gene. This CDR3 is built from 15 residues. The CDR3 DNA sequence: TGCAGTGCTGGCTCTAGCGGAGTTTCCTACAATGAGCAGTTCTTC. This translates into CSAGSSGVSYNEQFF.